This TCR beta chain derives from a study of cytomegalovirus exposure and HLA in healthy donors (dated by TCRdb to about 2017). About the full investigation: An earlier analysis of several hundred of the donors reported about 300 Gb of sequence data and around 110 million unique TCR beta sequences obtained from about 180 million T cells. Among the approximately 430 genotyped donors, approximately 77% belonged to the genetic ancestry cluster associated with self-reported Caucasian donors. The aim of the study was to test whether cataloging public T cell receptors could identify signatures of past pathogen exposure. All discovery cohort repertoires had been generated on a single sequencing platform. An earlier analysis of some 500 of the donors applied high-throughput TCR beta sequencing to assess whether each TCR beta V gene segment acted as functional or pseudogenic. The study combined high-throughput TCR immunosequencing, statistical association of individual TCRs with disease status, and machine learning to predict cytomegalovirus infection status. Rather than using new phenotypic data, the later analysis identified candidate immune exposures from TCR beta sequences and from how often those sequences occurred across donors. Typing coverage differed by locus: A, B, C, DRB1 and DQB1 were typed in roughly 629-640 donors, DQA1 in about 510, DPA1 in around 580, and DPB1 in 450 to 490. Because of strong linkage in the cohort, a handful of DR-DQ haplotypes were treated as single units for association and clustering. An early release that covered approximately 600 HLA-typed donors contained approximately 300 gigabases of sequencing data and about 84 million unique TCR sequences. HLA typing covered class I and class II loci at four-digit resolution. In a later genetic analysis, genome-wide SNP genotypes for about three fifths of the roughly 670 donors were used, and that subset was treated as a discovery cohort. The study used immunosequencing to profile the T cell repertoires of 670 or so subjects and linked those repertoires to cytomegalovirus serostatus. Across 398 genotyped donors of the cohort, an average of about 240,000 unique TCR beta nucleotide sequences per donor were sequenced, and approximately 17% of those sequences were non-productive. A separate validation cohort of more than 100 different subjects was used in addition to the approximately 640-subject first cohort. Donor age, sex, ethnicity and CMV serostatus were compiled together with the repertoire data. A later analysis re-analyzed previously published TCR beta repertoires from 650 to 800 donors and added high-resolution HLA genotyping to study TCR occurrence patterns.

In total, about 650 healthy bone marrow donors made up the cohort. At the time of sampling, all cohort members were nominally healthy, though unrecorded immune exposures were likely present. The donor tested CMV seropositive, placing the donor among the 289 seropositive members of the cohort. A peripheral blood sample was provided by each donor, and peripheral blood mononuclear cells were used for TCR beta sequencing. Genomic DNA extraction from the blood cell samples was performed with the Qiagen DNeasy Blood Extraction Kit. Results and caveats for the whole study, not just this receptor: Several of the top co-occurrence clusters appeared to be linked to parvovirus B19, influenza, CMV and Epstein-Barr virus, according to a later analysis. It was suggested by the authors that the approach could potentially be generalized to other disease states and immunological phenotypes. In the study, some 160 TCR beta chains were listed as associated with cytomegalovirus. Because HLA typing was unavailable for some donors at each locus, only the typed subset was used in association tests. In a later genetic analysis, fewer N-insertions in productive TCRs were reported among donors in an Asian-associated ancestry cluster than the roughly 640-donor mean. In both the original and validation cohorts, the classifier was reported to diagnose cytomegalovirus status with high specificity and sensitivity. The 87-base-pair reads could not distinguish some IMGT-functional V segments, including TRBV6-2 and TRBV6-3, so those segments were excluded. Most TCR sequences were observed very rarely across donors, whereas some public TCRs were present in many individuals. In a later analysis, some 17,000 TCR beta sequences were associated with specific HLA alleles at a false discovery rate of 0.05. Compared with equally common non-associated chains, HLA-associated TCR beta chains in a later analysis were more clonally expanded and had lower generation probabilities. In this cohort, only TCR beta chains were sequenced, and detectable features were limited by the absence of alpha or paired-chain data. When HLA alleles, especially DR and DQ, strongly co-occurred, TCR associations were difficult to assign to individual alleles. A cluster of highly shared sequence variants was judged likely to be a technical artifact of the sequencing pipeline. A few of the identified cytomegalovirus-associated TCR beta chains were confirmed in vitro to be specific for cytomegalovirus antigens. The only immune exposure information available for the cohort was CMV serostatus. A further reported finding was that TCR beta sequences accurately predicted the HLA-A and HLA-B alleles for most subjects in the first cohort. Because counts were too low, approximately 15 rarely observed V segments, including chromosome 9 orphons, were excluded from the earlier analysis of some 590 of the donors. In an earlier analysis of approximately 600 of the donors, most TCR beta V segments were observed in productive rearrangements about 87% or about 30% of the time, broadly matching IMGT annotations. A later genetic analysis associated a missense DCLRE1C variant with V-gene and J-gene trimming of TCR beta chains, and an independent cohort replicated the association. Linkage disequilibrium might explain the correlated functional status among segregating V segments, but an unknown experimental factor could not be excluded. In a later analysis, the rate of TCR association differed among HLA loci, with DRB1 alleles having the most associated TCRs and HLA-C alleles having the fewest. In a later analysis, most CMV-associated TCR beta chains were found to appear HLA-restricted, with HLA associations seemingly driven largely by CMV exposure. Roughly uniform sequencing depth across donors was assumed in presence/absence analyses, although this assumption may not hold.

Trimming leaves V shorter by 5 bases and J shorter by 4 bases, with the junction holding 8 bases beyond the gene matches. CDR1 and CDR2, looked up from the germline V gene, are SNHLY and FYNNEI. Including cysteine and phenylalanine, the CDR3 has 15 amino acids. Of the read, only the CDR3 DNA is kept; its 45 bases are in frame from base 1. In the case of this clone: Its specific antigen is unknown. Nothing much larger sits one base from this clone, and base qualities are not available.

Library generation was performed with the immunoSEQ multiplex PCR assay. For the multiplex PCR, a mixture combining 60 forward primers for TCR Vbeta segments and 13 reverse primers for TCR Jbeta segments was used. The CDR3 region of rearranged TCR beta genes was amplified from genomic DNA by a multiplex PCR assay. On the Illumina HiSeq System, the amplified TCR beta libraries were sequenced as 87-base-pair reads. As for how the authors treated the data: Across the 600 to 700 repertoires, a later analysis counted 80 million or so unique TCR beta chains, around 11 million of which were shared by at least two donors. Raw reads were error-corrected and collapsed into unique sequences with a nearest-neighbor algorithm that merged closely related sequences to remove PCR and sequencing errors. Alignment of CDR3 sequences to IMGT reference sequences was used to assign V, D and J gene segments. For a sequence to be retained, at least a six-nucleotide match to both a V gene segment and a J gene segment was required. A rearrangement counted as productive if the CDR3 had no stop codons and remained in frame with V and J, and every other rearrangement counted as non-productive. Following IMGT convention, CDR3 was defined as the stretch from the second conserved V-encoded cysteine to the conserved J-encoded phenylalanine. The earlier analysis of approximately 500 of the donors excluded sequences that lacked an unambiguous match to a single V gene segment. An earlier analysis of about 590 of the donors classified V segments as functional when productive rearrangements were above 56.7% and as segregating when the standard deviation between donors was above 5%. To diagnose cytomegalovirus status from the catalog of TCR beta chain sequences, a statistical classification framework was built. In a later analysis, V and J genes were assigned by comparing TCR nucleotide sequences against IMGT/GENE-DB human TR gene sequences. The TCRdist pipeline was used in a later analysis to assign CDR3 sequences and most-parsimonious VDJ recombination scenarios. In a later analysis, every TCR beta chain was defined by the combination of its CDR3 amino acid sequence and its V-gene family, and reads without a unique V-gene family were dropped. In a later analysis, around 600 highly shared, low-generation-probability nucleotide sequences were removed to address suspected cross-contamination and a sequencing artifact. In a later analysis, a clonal expansion index for each public chain was calculated from normalized within-repertoire ranks of inferred template counts. In a later analysis, generation probabilities were computed with a VDJ recombination model fitted to out-of-frame rearrangements, and the resulting probabilities were checked against IGoR. A later analysis scored TCR-TCR, TCR-HLA and TCR-CMV co-occurrence with hypergeometric tests, applying a repertoire-size bias correction to TCR pairs. To estimate false discovery rates, a later analysis permuted the HLA or CMV assignments 20 times. In a later analysis, co-occurring TCRs were grouped using DBSCAN, and TCRdist sequence similarity was added for clustering within HLA-allele-positive subsets. Co-occurrence clustering excluded repertoires with fewer than 30,000 or more than 120,000 public chains, plus five with anomalous nucleotide sharing. Not all clones reach the TCRdb copy of this immuneACCESS table, which keeps in-frame sequences only. Checked studies attribute under half of the gap to unresolved V genes and leave the rest unexplained. That table gives V, J and clone size, and the DNA gave D and trimming. This sample is represented by fewer than 80,000 clones; 74% of them were singletons. The top ten hold around 10% of the sample.

The sequence links TRBV2 to TRBJ2-1, and 7 bases in between align with TRBD2. The sample was PBMCs. This clonotype was sampled from a woman in her sixties or seventies in good health and CMV-seropositive. CDR3 protein: CASSRLASDYNEQFF. The DNA reads TGTGCCAGCAGTAGACTAGCCTCAGATTACAATGAGCAGTTCTTC.